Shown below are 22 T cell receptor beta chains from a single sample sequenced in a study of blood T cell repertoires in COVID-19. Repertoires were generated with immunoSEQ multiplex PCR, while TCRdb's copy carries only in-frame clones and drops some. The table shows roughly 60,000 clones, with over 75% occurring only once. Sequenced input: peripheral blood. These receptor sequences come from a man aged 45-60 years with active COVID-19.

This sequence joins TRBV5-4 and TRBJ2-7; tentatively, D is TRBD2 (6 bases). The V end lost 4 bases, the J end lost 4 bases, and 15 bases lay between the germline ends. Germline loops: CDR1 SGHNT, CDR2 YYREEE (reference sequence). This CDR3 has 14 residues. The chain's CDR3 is CASSPEAGRYEQYF. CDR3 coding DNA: TGTGCCAGCAGCCCGGAGGCAGGGAGGTACGAGCAGTACTTC.

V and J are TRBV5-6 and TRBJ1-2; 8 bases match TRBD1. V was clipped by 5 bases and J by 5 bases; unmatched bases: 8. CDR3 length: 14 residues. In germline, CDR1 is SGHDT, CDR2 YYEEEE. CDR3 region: CASRLTGATYGYTF. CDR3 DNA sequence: TGTGCCAGCAGGCTGACAGGGGCCACATATGGCTACACCTTC.

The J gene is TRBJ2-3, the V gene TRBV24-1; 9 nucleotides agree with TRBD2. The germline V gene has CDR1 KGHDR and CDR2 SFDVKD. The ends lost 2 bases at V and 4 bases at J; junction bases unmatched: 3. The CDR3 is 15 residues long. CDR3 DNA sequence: TGTGCCACCAGTGATTCGAGCGGGGGGCCAGATACGCAGTATTTT. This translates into CATSDSSGGPDTQYF.

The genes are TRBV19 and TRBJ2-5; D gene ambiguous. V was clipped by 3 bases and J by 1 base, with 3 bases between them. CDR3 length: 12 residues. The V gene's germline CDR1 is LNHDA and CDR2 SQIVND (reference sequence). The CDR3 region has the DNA TGTGCCAGTAGTATTCGCCAAGAGACCCAGTACTTC. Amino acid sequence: CASSIRQETQYF.

CDR3 bases: TGTGCCAGCGGCGTAGACCCCAGGGGGCGCGCCGGAAACACCATATATTTT. Its protein product is CASGVDPRGRAGNTIYF. The chain uses TRBV2 and TRBJ1-3; TRBD1 agrees at 8 bases. The germline V gene encodes CDR1 SNHLY and CDR2 FYNNEI. V dropped 8 bases and J dropped 4; count of bases not matched to a gene: 16. The CDR3 loop spans 17 amino acids.

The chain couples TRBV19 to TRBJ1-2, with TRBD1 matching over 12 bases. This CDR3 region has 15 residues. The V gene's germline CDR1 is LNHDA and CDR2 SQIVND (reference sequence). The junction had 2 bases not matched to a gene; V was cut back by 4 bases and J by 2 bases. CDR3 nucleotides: TGTGCCAGTAGTAGGGACAGGGGGCACAACTATGGCTACACCTTC. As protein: CASSRDRGHNYGYTF.

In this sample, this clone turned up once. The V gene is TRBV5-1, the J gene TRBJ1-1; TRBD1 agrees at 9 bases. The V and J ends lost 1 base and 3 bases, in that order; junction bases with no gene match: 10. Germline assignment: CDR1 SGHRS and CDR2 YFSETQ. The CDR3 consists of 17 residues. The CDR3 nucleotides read TGCGCCAGCAGCTTGTCGACAGGGGGTTTGTGGGACACTGAAGCTTTCTTT. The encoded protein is CASSLSTGGLWDTEAFF.

This CDR3 is CATGDSVNTGELFF. The DNA for the CDR3 is TGTGCCACCGGGGACAGTGTTAACACCGGGGAGCTGTTTTTT. The chain has TRBV24-1 and TRBJ2-2; 7 bases fit TRBD1. Germline values: CDR1 KGHDR, CDR2 SFDVKD. J gave up 2 bases and V 9 bases, and 5 bases lay outside the gene matches. The CDR3 extends over 14 amino acids.

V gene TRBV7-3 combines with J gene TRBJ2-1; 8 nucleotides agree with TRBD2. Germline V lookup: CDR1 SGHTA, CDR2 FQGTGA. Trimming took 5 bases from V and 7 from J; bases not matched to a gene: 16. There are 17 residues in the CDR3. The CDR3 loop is CASSRSPKDGGANEQFF. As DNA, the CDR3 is TGTGCCAGCAGCAGATCCCCAAAGGACGGGGGGGCGAATGAGCAGTTCTTC.

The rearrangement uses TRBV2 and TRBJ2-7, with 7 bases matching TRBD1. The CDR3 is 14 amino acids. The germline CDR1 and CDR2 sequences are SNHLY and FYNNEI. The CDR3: CAPRPQGQLYREYF. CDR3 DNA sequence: TGTGCACCCCGACCCCAGGGACAGCTGTATAGGGAGTACTTC.

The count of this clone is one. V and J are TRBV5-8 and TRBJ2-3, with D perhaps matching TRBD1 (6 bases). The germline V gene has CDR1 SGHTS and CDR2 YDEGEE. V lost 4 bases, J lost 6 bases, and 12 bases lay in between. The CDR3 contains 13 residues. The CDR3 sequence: CASSRPGVDTQYF. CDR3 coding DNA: TGTGCCAGCAGCCGACCAGGGGTGGATACGCAGTATTTT.

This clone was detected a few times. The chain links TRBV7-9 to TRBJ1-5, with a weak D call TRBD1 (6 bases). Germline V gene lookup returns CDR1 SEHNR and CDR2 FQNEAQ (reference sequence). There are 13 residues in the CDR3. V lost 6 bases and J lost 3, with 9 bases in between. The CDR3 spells CASSRTDNQPQHF. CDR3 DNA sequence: TGTGCCAGCAGTCGGACAGACAATCAGCCCCAGCATTTT.

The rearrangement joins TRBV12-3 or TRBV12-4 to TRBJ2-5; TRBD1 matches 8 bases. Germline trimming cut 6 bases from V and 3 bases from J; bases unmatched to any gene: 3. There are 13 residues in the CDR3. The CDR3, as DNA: TGTGCCAGCAGGCGGACAGGGAAAGAGACCCAGTACTTC. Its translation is CASRRTGKETQYF.

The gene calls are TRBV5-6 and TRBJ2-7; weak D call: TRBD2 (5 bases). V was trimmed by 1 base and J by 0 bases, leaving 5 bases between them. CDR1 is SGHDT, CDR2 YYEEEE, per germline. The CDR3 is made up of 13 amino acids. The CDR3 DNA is TGTGCCAGCAGCTTGCGGGGCTCCTACGAGCAGTACTTC. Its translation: CASSLRGSYEQYF.

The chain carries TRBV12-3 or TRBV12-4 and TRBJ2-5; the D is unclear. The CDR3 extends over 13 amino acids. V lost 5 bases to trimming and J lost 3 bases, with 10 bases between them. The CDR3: CASSPYVEETQYF. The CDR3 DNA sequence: TGTGCCAGCAGTCCCTATGTGGAAGAGACCCAGTACTTC.

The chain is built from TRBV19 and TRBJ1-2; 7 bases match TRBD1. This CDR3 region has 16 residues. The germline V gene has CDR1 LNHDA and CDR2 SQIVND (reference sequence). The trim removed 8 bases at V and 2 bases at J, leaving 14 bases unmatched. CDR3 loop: CASDKGWRRGNYGYTF. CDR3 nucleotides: TGTGCCAGTGATAAGGGGTGGCGCAGGGGGAACTATGGCTACACCTTC.

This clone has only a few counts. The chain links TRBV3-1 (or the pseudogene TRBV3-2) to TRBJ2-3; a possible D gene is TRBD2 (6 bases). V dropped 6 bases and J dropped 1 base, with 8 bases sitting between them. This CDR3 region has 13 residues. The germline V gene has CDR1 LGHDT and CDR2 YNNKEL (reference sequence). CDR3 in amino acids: CASSPGGTDTQYF. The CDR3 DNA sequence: TGTGCCAGCAGTCCGGGGGGCACAGATACGCAGTATTTT.

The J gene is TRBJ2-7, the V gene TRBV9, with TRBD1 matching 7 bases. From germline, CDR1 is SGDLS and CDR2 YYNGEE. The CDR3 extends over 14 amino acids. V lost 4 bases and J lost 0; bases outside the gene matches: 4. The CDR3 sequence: CASSPGQSSYEQYF. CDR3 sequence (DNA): TGTGCCAGCAGCCCGGGACAGAGCTCCTACGAGCAGTACTTC. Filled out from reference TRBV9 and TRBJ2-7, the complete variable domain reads DSGVTQTPKHLITATGQRVTLRCSPRSGDLSVYWYQQSLDQGLQFLIQYYNGEERAKGNILERFSAQQFPDLHSELNLSSLELGDSALYFCASSPGQSSYEQYFGPGTRLTVT.

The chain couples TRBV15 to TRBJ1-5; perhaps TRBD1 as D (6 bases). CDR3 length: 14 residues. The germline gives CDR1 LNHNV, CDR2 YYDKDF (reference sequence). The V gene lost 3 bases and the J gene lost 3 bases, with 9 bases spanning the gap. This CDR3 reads CATSSGQTNQPQHF. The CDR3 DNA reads TGTGCCACCAGCAGCGGACAGACCAATCAGCCCCAGCATTTT.

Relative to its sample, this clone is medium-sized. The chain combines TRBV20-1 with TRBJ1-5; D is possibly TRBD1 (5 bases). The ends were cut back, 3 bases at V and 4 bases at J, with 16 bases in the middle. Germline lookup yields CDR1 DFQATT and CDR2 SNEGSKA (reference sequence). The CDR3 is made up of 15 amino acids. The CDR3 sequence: CSASKVPGGNQPQHF. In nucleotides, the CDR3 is TGCAGTGCTAGTAAGGTCCCCGGGGGGAATCAGCCCCAGCATTTT.

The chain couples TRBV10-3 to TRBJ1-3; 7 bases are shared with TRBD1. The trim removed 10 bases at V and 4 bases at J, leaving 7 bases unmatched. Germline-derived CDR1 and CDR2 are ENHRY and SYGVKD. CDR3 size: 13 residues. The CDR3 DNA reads TGTGCCACTTTCGACAGGGAGGGAAACACCATATATTTT. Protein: CATFDREGNTIYF.

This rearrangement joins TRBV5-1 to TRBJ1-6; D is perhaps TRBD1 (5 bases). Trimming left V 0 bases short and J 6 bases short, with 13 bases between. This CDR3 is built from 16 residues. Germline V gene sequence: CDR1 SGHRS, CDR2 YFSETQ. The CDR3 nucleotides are TGCGCCAGCAGCTTGGCTAGGGGTACGGGTAATTCACCCCTCCACTTT. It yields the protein CASSLARGTGNSPLHF.